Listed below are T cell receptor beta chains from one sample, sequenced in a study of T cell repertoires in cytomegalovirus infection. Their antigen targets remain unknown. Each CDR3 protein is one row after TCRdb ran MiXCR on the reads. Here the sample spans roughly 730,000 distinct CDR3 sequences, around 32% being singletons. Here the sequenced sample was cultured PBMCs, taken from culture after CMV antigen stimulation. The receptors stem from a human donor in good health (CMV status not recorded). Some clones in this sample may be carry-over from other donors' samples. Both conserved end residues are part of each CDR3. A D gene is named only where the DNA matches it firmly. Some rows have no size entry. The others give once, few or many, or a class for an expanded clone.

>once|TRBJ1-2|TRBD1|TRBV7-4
TGTGCCAGCAGCTTATATCTGACAGGGGACTCTTATGGCTACACCTTC
CASSLYLTGDSYGYTF
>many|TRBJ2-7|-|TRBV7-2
TGTGCCAGCAGCACGACGCCGGGCTTTCGGTACGAGCAGTACTTC
CASSTTPGFRYEQYF
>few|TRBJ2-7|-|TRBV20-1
TGCAGTGCCGGCCCCGCGGGCGAGCAGTACTTC
CSAGPAGEQYF
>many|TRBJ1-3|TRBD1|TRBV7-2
TGTGCCAGCAGCTCACCCCGTCAGACAGGGGGAGGAAACACCATATATTTT
CASSSPRQTGGGNTIYF
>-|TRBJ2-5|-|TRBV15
TGTGCCACCAGCAGAGATTACCAAGAGACCCAGTACTTC
CATSRDYQETQYF
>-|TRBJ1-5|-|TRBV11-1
TGTGCCAGCAGCTCTCTGTATCAGCCCCAGCATTTT
CASSSLYQPQHF
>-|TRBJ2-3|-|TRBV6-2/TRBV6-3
TGTGCCAGCAGTTACTCGGCGGGGAGTGGTTTCTTGGCTGGCACAGATACGCAGTATTTT
CASSYSAGSGFLAGTDTQYF
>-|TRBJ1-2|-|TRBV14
TGTGCCAGCAGCCAAGATTGGGCCCGCGGCGGCTACACCTTC
CASSQDWARGGYTF
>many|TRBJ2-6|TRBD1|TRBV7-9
TGTGCCAGCAGCTCAAGAATACGACAGGGGTCAGGCTCTGGGGCCAACGTCCTGACTTTC
CASSSRIRQGSGSGANVLTF
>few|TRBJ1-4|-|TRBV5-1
TGCGCCAGCAGCAATACAGGTTTCAATGAAAAACTGTTTTTT
CASSNTGFNEKLFF
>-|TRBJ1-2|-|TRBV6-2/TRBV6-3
TGTGCCAGCAGTCAATCGACTCATGGCTACACCTTC
CASSQSTHGYTF
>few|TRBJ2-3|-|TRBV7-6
TGTGCCAGCAGCTCATTTTACAGGTCCCATGAGGATACGCAGTATTTT
CASSSFYRSHEDTQYF
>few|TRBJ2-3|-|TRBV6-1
TGTGCCAGCAGGGCTTGGGGAAGGATAGTGGGCACAGATACGCAGTATTTT
CASRAWGRIVGTDTQYF
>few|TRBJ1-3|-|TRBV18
TGTGCCAGCTCACCGGCCACAAGCTCTGGAAACACCATATATTTT
CASSPATSSGNTIYF
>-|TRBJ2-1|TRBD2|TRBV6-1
TGTGCCAGCAGTGAATTGGGGGGGAGCTCCTACAATGAGCAGTTCTTC
CASSELGGSSYNEQFF
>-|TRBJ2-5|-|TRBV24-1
TGTGCCACCAGTCCTAGTGAGGAGTACCAAGAGACCCAGTACTTC
CATSPSEEYQETQYF
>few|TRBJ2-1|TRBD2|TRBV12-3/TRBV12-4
TGTGCCAGCAGGAGCGGGACCCAATACAATGAGCAGTTCTTC
CASRSGTQYNEQFF
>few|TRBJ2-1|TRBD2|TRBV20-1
TGCAGTGCTAGAGGACTAGCGGGGGGACGAGGGTATGAGCAGTTCTTC
CSARGLAGGRGYEQFF
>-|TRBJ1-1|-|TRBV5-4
TGTGCCAGCAGCCCCGGTGGGGGACGGAGTGAAGCTTTCTTT
CASSPGGGRSEAFF
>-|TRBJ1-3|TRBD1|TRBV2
TGTGCCAGCAGCGCGCCCAGGCCGGGACAGGGGAGAAACACCATATATTTT
CASSAPRPGQGRNTIYF
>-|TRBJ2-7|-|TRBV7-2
TGTGCCAGCAGCCCTTCGCGGAGGGCCTACGAGCAGTACTTC
CASSPSRRAYEQYF
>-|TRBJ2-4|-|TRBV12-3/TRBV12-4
TGTGCCAGCAGTTTCCCGCGCCGCAGGGGACTAGCCAAAAACATTCAGTACTTC
CASSFPRRRGLAKNIQYF
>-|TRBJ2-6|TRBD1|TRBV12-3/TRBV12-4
TGTGCCAGCAGCCGACCGGACAGGGGGCTGACTGCTGGGGCCAACGTCCTGACTTTC
CASSRPDRGLTAGANVLTF
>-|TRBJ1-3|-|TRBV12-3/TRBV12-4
TGTGCCAGCAGTTCAGGGACGGGAAACACCATATATTTT
CASSSGTGNTIYF
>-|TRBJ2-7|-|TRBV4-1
TGCGCCAGCAGCCAAGGGCGGAGCGTTTTGGACGAGCAGTACTTC
CASSQGRSVLDEQYF
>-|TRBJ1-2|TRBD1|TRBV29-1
TGCAGCGTTATAGCGACAGGGGGCTTAGGTGGCTACACCTTC
CSVIATGGLGGYTF
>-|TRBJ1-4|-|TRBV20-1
TGCAGTGCTAGCCGGGCAGGGATAGGAACTAATGAAAAACTGTTTTTT
CSASRAGIGTNEKLFF
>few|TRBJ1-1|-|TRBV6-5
TGTGCCAGCAGTTACCTAGACGGTAGAAACACTGAAGCTTTCTTT
CASSYLDGRNTEAFF
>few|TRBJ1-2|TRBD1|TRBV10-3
TGTGCCACAAAGACAGGGGGCGCGGGGGGCTACACCTTC
CATKTGGAGGYTF
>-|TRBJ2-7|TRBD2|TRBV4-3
TGCGCCAGCAGCCAAGATCCGACTAGCGTCTCCTACGAGCAGTACTTC
CASSQDPTSVSYEQYF
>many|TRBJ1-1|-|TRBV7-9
TGTGCCAGCACCCCCACTCGACTGAACACTGAAGCTTTCTTT
CASTPTRLNTEAFF
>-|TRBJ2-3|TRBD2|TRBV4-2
TGTGCCAGCAGCCCCCGGGGAGCGGGGCAGGGAGATACGCAGTATTTT
CASSPRGAGQGDTQYF
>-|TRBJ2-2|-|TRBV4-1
TGCGCCAGCAGCCAACCTACCAGAGGGGGGGAGCTGTTTTTT
CASSQPTRGGELFF
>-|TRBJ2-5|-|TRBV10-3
TGTGCCATCAGTGAGAAGCAGGGTGCAGAGACCCAGTACTTC
CAISEKQGAETQYF
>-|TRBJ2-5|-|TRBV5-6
TGTGCCAGCAGCTCGGGAGCACGGCAAGAGACCCAGTACTTC
CASSSGARQETQYF
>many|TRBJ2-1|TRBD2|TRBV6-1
TGTGCCAGCCGGGGACTAGCGGGAGTGGACGAGAACAATGAGCAGTTCTTC
CASRGLAGVDENNEQFF
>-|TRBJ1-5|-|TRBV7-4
TGTGCCAGCAGCCAAAATGAACAGCCCCAGCATTTT
CASSQNEQPQHF
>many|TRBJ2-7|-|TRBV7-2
TGTGCCAGCAGCCGGGGCTGGGTAAGGGGAGAGCAGTACTTC
CASSRGWVRGEQYF
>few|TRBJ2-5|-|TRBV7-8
TGTGCCAGCACCAAAGCGCGGTTAGCCTTATGGGAGACCCAGTACTTC
CASTKARLALWETQYF
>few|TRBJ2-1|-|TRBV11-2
TGTGCCAGCAGCCCTGGATTCGATGAGCAGTTCTTC
CASSPGFDEQFF
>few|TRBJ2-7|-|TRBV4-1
TGCGCCAGCAGCCAAGGAGCGGGCCTCTCCTACGAGCAGTACTTC
CASSQGAGLSYEQYF
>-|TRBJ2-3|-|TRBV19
TGTGCCAGTCAAAGGGCTGCCACGAACACAGATACGCAGTATTTT
CASQRAATNTDTQYF
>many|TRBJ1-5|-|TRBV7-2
TGTGCCAGCAGCCCGAACCCACAGGTTAAGCCCCAGCATTTT
CASSPNPQVKPQHF
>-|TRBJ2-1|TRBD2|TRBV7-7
TGTGCCAGCAGCTTGGGCCTGGGTACTAGCGCCTTCGGCAATGAGCAGGTCTTC
CASSLGLGTSAFGNEQVF
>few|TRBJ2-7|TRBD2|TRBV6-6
TGTGCCAGCAGTTACTCTGGACTAGCGGGAGGAGGGGAGCAGTACTTC
CASSYSGLAGGGEQYF
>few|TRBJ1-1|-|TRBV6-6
TGTGCCAGCTCGGGGGGAGGGTACTTGAACACTGAAGCTTTCTTT
CASSGGGYLNTEAFF
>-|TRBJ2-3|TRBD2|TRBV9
TGTGCCAGCAGCTCCGTAGCGGGAAGCACAGATACGCAGTATTTT
CASSSVAGSTDTQYF
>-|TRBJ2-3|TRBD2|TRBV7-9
TGTGCCAGCAGCTACCTAGCGGGGGACGTAATGGATACGCAGTATTTT
CASSYLAGDVMDTQYF
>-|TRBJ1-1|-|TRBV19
TGTGCCAGTAGGGCCCGGAGGAGAGGGGGGAACACTGAAGCTTTCTTT
CASRARRRGGNTEAFF
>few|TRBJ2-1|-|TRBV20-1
TGCAGTGCTGAAAGCCCCCTACTCTCCTACAATGAGCAGTTCTTC
CSAESPLLSYNEQFF
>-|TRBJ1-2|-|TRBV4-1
TGCGCCAGCAGCCAACGGGCAGGGAGGGACTATGGCTACACCTTC
CASSQRAGRDYGYTF
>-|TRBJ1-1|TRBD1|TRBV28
TGTGCCAGCAGTTCCCCCGCCGGAGCAGGGGGAGCTTTCTTT
CASSSPAGAGGAFF
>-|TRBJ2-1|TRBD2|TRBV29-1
TGCAGCGTTGGGCGGGAGAGGCCCAATGAGCAGTTCTTC
CSVGRERPNEQFF
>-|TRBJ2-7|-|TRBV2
TGTGCCAGCAGTGCGATACCGCAAACTCACGAGCAGTACTTC
CASSAIPQTHEQYF
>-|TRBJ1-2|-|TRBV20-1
TGCAGTGCTGGAGCTGATTACTATGGCTACACCTTC
CSAGADYYGYTF